The next 11 T cell receptor beta chains were all read from a single sample in a study of T cell repertoires in cytomegalovirus infection. Using its own MiXCR run on the reads, TCRdb lists one record per CDR3 protein. The table lists 300,000 to 400,000 distinct CDR3 sequences, about 27% of them singletons. These receptors' targets are unknown. The sample in question was cultured PBMCs, obtained from culture after CMV antigen stimulation. The source is a human donor in good health (CMV status not recorded). Some clones in this sample may be carry-over from other donors' samples.

This chain joins TRBV5-4 and TRBJ2-5, with 7 positions matching TRBD2. CDR1 and CDR2 (germline): SGHNT, YYREEE (reference sequence). This CDR3 spans 16 amino acids. The V gene end was trimmed by 0 bases and the J gene end by 6 bases; junction bases not matched to a gene: 11. CDR3 in amino acids: CASSLGSSGLEKTQYF. The CDR3 DNA reads as TGTGCCAGCAGCTTGGGGAGTAGCGGGTTAGAGAAGACCCAGTACTTC. Variable domain in full (rest from reference TRBV5-4 and TRBJ2-5): ETGVTQSPTHLIKTRGQQVTLRCSSQSGHNTVSWYQQALGQGPQFIFQYYREEENGRGNFPPRFSGLQFPNYSSELNVNALELDDSALYLCASSLGSSGLEKTQYFGPGTRLLVL.

This chain joins TRBV14 and TRBJ2-3, with D possibly being TRBD1 or TRBD2 (5 bases each). The CDR3 is 15 residues long. The V gene's germline CDR1 is SGHDN and CDR2 FVKESK. V was clipped by 3 bases and J by 8 bases, with 18 bases between them. The CDR3 DNA sequence: TGTGCCAGCAGCCAGTTGCCGGGGCCCCCCAGTACGCAGTATTTT. It codes for CASSQLPGPPSTQYF.

The chain carries TRBV7-4 and TRBJ1-1; no clear D. Germline lookup yields CDR1 SGHVT and CDR2 SQSDAQ. CDR3 length equals 15 residues. Trimming cost V 4 bases and J 0 bases, with 12 bases left between them. CDR3 residues: CASSSYRLMNTEAFF. In nucleotides, the CDR3 is TGTGCCAGCAGCTCGTACCGGCTCATGAACACTGAAGCTTTCTTT. The variable domain in full, completed from reference TRBV7-4 and TRBJ1-1, reads GAGVSQSPRYKVAKRGRDVALRCDSISGHVTLYWYRQTLGQGSEVLTYSQSDAQRDKSGRPSGRFSAERPERSVSTLKIQRTEQGDSAVYLCASSSYRLMNTEAFFGQGTRLTVV.

V usage is TRBV7-9 and J usage is TRBJ1-5; D is undetermined. V was clipped by 5 bases and J by 1 base, with 12 bases between them. The CDR3 loop spans 15 amino acids. Germline CDR1 is SEHNR and CDR2 is FQNEAQ (reference sequence). The CDR3 spells CASSPEAWSNQPQHF. DNA of the CDR3: TGTGCCAGCAGCCCAGAGGCCTGGAGCAATCAGCCCCAGCATTTT.

This chain links TRBV5-6 with TRBJ1-5; TRBD1 might be the D (5 bases). Germline values: CDR1 SGHDT, CDR2 YYEEEE. The CDR3 length is 13 residues. Trimming left V 1 base short and J 8 bases short, with 10 bases between. In nucleotides, the CDR3 is TGTGCCAGCAGCTTGTGGGGCGGGGAGCCCCAGCATTTT. It specifies CASSLWGGEPQHF.

The V gene is TRBV5-1, the J gene TRBJ2-1; TRBD2 matches 7 bases. V trimming: 0 bases; J trimming: 5 bases; junction bases outside the gene matches: 5. Germline V CDR1 and CDR2: SGHRS, YFSETQ. This CDR3 has 15 amino acids. The chain's CDR3 is CASSLAASGNNEQFF. CDR3 in DNA: TGCGCCAGCAGCTTGGCGGCTAGCGGTAACAATGAGCAGTTCTTC.

This clonotype was picked up a small number of times. V is TRBV19 and J is TRBJ2-7, with 9 bases identical to TRBD1. CDR3 length equals 18 residues. Germline V gives CDR1 LNHDA, CDR2 SQIVND (reference sequence). With V trimmed by 3 bases and J by 2 bases, 14 bases remained unmatched. CDR3 nucleotide sequence: TGTGCCAGTAGTATTGCCGCCACCGGGACAGGGTCACCCTACGAGCAGTACTTC. It codes for CASSIAATGTGSPYEQYF.

A few counts support this clonotype. The rearrangement uses TRBV20-1 and TRBJ1-1; D might be TRBD1 (6 bases). The CDR3 is 15 amino acids. Trimming left V 6 bases short and J 2 bases short, with 19 bases between. Germline loops: CDR1 DFQATT, CDR2 SNEGSKA (reference sequence). CDR3 sequence: CSALKRGRGNTEAFF. The CDR3 nucleotides are TGCAGTGCCCTTAAGCGAGGCAGGGGCAACACTGAAGCTTTCTTT.

This clonotype has only one observation. V gene TRBV23-1 combines with J gene TRBJ2-3, with TRBD2 as a possible D gene (6 bases). TRBV23-1 is an ORF, with its function uncertain. This CDR3 contains 15 residues. The V end was cut by 4 bases, the J end by 0 bases, with 11 bases between. CDR3 sequence reads: CASSRDGRSTDTQYF. CDR3 bases: TGCGCCAGCAGTCGTGACGGGAGAAGCACAGATACGCAGTATTTT.

The genes are TRBV20-1 and TRBJ2-7; 11 bases map to TRBD2. V gave up 5 bases and J gave up 4 bases; unmatched junction bases: 10. This CDR3 is 15 amino acids long. The germline V gene encodes CDR1 DFQATT and CDR2 SNEGSKA (reference sequence). The CDR3 region is CSARSLAGVEYEQYF. CDR3 nucleotide sequence: TGCAGTGCTCGCTCACTAGCGGGAGTAGAGTACGAGCAGTACTTC.

This clonotype has a handful of counts. The V and J genes are TRBV7-2 and TRBJ2-5, with unresolved D. The length of the CDR3 is 16 residues. Trimming shortened V by 1 base and J by 0 bases, and 12 bases separated the two germline ends. Germline V gene lookup returns CDR1 SGHTA and CDR2 FQGNSA. CDR3 amino acids: CASSLVWARYQETQYF. As DNA, the CDR3 is TGTGCCAGCAGCTTAGTGTGGGCTCGGTACCAAGAGACCCAGTACTTC. Variable domain in full (rest from reference TRBV7-2 and TRBJ2-5): GAGVSQSPSNKVTEKGKDVELRCDPISGHTALYWYRQSLGQGLEFLIYFQGNSAPDKSGLPSDRFSAERTGGSVSTLTIQRTQQEDSAVYLCASSLVWARYQETQYFGPGTRLLVL.